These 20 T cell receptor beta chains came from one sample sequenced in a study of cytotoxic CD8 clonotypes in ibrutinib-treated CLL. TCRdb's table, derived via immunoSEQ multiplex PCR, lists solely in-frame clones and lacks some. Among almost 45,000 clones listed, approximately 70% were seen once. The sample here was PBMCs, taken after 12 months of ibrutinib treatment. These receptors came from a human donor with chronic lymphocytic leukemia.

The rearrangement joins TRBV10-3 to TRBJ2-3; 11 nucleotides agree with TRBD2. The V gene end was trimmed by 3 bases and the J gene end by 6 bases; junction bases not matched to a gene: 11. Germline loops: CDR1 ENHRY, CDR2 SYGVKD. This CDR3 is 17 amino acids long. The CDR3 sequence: CAISDPFKLAGADTQYF. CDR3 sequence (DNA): TGTGCCATCAGTGATCCTTTTAAACTAGCGGGAGCGGATACGCAGTATTTT.

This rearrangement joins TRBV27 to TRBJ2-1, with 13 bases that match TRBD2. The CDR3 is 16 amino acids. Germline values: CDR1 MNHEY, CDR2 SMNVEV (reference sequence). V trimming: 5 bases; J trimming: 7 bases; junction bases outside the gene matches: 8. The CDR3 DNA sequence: TGTGCCAGCAGTCCCGGACTAGCGGGAGTAAGGAATGAGCAGTTCTTC. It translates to CASSPGLAGVRNEQFF.

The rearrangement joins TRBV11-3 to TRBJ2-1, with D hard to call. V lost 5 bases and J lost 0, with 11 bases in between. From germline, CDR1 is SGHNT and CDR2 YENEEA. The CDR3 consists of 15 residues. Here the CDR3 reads CASSLGRSSYNEQFF. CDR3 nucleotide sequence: TGTGCCAGCAGCCTTGGACGGAGCTCCTACAATGAGCAGTTCTTC.

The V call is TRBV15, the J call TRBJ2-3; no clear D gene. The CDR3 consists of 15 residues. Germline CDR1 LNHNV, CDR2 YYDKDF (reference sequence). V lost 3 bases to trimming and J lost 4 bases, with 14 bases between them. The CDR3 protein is CATSSPGRAADTQYF. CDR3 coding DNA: TGTGCCACCAGCAGCCCCGGTAGGGCTGCAGATACGCAGTATTTT.

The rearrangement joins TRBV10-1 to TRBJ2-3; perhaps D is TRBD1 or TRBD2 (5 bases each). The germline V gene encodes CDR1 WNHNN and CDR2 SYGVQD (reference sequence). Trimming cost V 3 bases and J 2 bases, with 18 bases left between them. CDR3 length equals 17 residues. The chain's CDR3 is CASSDGGVGKFTDTQYF. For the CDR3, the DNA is TGCGCCAGCAGTGATGGGGGAGTCGGAAAATTCACAGATACGCAGTATTTT.

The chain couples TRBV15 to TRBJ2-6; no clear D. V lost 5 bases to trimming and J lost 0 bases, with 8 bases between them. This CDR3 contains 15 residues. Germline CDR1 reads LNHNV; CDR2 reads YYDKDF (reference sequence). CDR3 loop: CATSGHRSGANVLTF. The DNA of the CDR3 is TGTGCCACCAGCGGTCATCGCTCTGGGGCCAACGTCCTGACTTTC.

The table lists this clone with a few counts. CDR3 region: CASVWNTEAFF. CDR3 nucleotides: TGTGCCAGCGTTTGGAACACTGAAGCTTTCTTT. The chain employs TRBV28 and TRBJ1-1, with no clear D. Trimming removed 8 bases at V and 1 base at J, with 5 bases between. The germline V gene has CDR1 MDHEN and CDR2 SYDVKM. The length of the CDR3 is 11 residues.

For the CDR3, the DNA is TGTGCCAGCAGTGATCCAGGGCTGAAGACCCAGTACTTC. This codes for CASSDPGLKTQYF. V is TRBV2 and J is TRBJ2-5; maybe TRBD1 (5 bases). V dropped 3 bases and J dropped 6 bases, with 11 bases sitting between them. The CDR3 is 13 amino acids. CDR1 is SNHLY and CDR2 is FYNNEI in the germline V gene.

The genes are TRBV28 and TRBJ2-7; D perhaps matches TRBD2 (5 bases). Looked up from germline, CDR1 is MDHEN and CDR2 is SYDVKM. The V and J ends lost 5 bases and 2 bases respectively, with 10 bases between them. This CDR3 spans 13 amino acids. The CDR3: CASSLADAYEQYF. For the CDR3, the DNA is TGTGCCAGCAGTCTAGCTGATGCCTACGAGCAGTACTTC.

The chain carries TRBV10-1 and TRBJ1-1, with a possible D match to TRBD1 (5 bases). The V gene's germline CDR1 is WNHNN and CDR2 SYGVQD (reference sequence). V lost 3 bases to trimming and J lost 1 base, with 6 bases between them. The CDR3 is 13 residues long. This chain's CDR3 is CASSDGQNTEAFF. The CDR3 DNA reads TGCGCCAGCAGTGACGGACAGAACACTGAAGCTTTCTTT.

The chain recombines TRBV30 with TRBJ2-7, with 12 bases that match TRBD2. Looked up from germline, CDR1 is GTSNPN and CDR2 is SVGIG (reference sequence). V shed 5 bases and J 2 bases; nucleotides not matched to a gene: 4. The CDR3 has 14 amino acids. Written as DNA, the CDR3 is TGTGCCTGGCGGACTAGCGGGATCACCTACGAGCAGTACTTC. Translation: CAWRTSGITYEQYF.

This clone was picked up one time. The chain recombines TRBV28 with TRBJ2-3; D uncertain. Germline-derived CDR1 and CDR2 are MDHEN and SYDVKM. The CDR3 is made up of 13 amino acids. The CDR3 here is CALEATWTDTQYF. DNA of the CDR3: TGTGCTCTCGAGGCTACCTGGACAGATACGCAGTATTTT.

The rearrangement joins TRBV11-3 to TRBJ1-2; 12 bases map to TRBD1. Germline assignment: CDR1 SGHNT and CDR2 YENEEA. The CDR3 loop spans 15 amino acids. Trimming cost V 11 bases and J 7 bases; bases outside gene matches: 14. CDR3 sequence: CAANTRRDRGLGYTF. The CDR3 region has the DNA TGTGCCGCCAATACCCGGAGGGACAGGGGGCTTGGCTACACCTTC.

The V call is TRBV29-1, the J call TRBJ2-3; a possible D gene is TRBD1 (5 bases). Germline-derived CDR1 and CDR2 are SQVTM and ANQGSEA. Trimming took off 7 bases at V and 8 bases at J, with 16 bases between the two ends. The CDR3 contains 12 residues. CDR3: CSAATVDGTQYF. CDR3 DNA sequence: TGCAGCGCAGCGACAGTGGATGGTACGCAGTATTTT.

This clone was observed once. The chain's CDR3 is CASSLEGELGFEQFF. The CDR3 DNA reads TGTGCCAGCAGTCTGGAGGGGGAATTAGGGTTTGAGCAGTTCTTC. The V gene is TRBV6-4, the J gene TRBJ2-1, with D tentatively TRBD1 or TRBD2 (6 bases each). V lost 5 bases, J lost 9 bases, and 20 bases lay in between. This CDR3 has 15 amino acids. In germline, CDR1 is MRHNA, CDR2 SNTAGT.

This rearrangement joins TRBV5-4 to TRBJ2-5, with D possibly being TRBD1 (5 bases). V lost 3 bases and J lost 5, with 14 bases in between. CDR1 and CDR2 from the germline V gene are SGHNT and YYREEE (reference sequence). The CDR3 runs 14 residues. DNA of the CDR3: TGTGCCAGCAGCTCATATGAAAGGGGTGAGACCCAGTACTTC. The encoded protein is CASSSYERGETQYF. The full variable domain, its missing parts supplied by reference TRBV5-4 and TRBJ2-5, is ETGVTQSPTHLIKTRGQQVTLRCSSQSGHNTVSWYQQALGQGPQFIFQYYREEENGRGNFPPRFSGLQFPNYSSELNVNALELDDSALYLCASSSYERGETQYFGPGTRLLVL.

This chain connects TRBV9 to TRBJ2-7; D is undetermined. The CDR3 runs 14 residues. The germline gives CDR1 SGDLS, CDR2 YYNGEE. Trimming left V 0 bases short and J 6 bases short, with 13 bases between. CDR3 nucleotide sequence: TGTGCCAGCAGCGTAGCGGGTTCTCCTCTCGAGCAGTACTTC. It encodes CASSVAGSPLEQYF.

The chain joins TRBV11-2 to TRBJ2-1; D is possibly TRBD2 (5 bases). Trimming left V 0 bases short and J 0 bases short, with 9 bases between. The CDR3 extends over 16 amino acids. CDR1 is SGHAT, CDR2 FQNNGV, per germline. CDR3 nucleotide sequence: TGTGCCAGCAGCTTAGATCTAACTAGCTCCTACAATGAGCAGTTCTTC. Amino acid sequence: CASSLDLTSSYNEQFF.

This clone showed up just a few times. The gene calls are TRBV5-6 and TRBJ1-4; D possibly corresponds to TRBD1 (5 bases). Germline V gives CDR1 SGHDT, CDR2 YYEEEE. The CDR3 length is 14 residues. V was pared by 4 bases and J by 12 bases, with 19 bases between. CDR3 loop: CASSPEAGVGQLFF. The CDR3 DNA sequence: TGTGCCAGCAGCCCTGAGGCAGGTGTGGGGCAACTGTTTTTT. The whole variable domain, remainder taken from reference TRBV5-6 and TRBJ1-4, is DAGVTQSPTHLIKTRGQQVTLRCSPKSGHDTVSWYQQALGQGPQFIFQYYEEEERQRGNFPDRFSGHQFPNYSSELNVNALLLGDSALYLCASSPEAGVGQLFFGSGTQLSVL.

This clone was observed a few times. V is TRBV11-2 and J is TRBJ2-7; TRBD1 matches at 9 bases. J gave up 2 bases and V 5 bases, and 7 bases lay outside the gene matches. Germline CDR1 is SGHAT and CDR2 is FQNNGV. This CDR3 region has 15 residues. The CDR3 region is CASSKRRQGAYEQYF. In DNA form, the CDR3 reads TGTGCCAGCAGCAAACGCCGACAGGGGGCCTACGAGCAGTACTTC.